This TCR beta chain was documented in a study of early T cells in non-severe SARS-CoV-2 infection (dated by TCRdb to about 2021). Broadly, across the study: Because TCR sequencing relied on bulk RNA taken from unsorted whole blood, pairing of alpha and beta chains was not possible. The full study reports these points: VDJdb matching was skewed toward anti-spike CD8 responses and likely underestimated virus-specific expansions by missing private and CD4 specificities.

Library preparation employed 5' RACE. Sequenced using a NextSeq 500. Unique molecular identifiers were attached to individual cDNA molecules in the TCR library protocol so that sequencing error and PCR bias could be corrected. Sequencing covered both TCR alpha and beta chains, and within each sample the abundances of alpha and beta sequences were tightly co-correlated. Processing in the source paper ran as follows. Decombinator V4 was used to annotate the V gene, J gene and CDR3 of the TCR sequences. TCRs were defined as expanded if a significant change between any two time points was detected under a Poisson model with p below 0.0001. TCR abundances were normalised to the total number of TCRs sequenced per sample and expressed as counts per million. MAIT TCRs were defined by TRAV1-2 paired with TRAJ12, TRAJ20 or TRAJ33, and iNKT TCRs by TRAV10 paired with TRAJ18. VDJdb, accessed 1 November 2021, was searched for CMV, EBV and SARS-CoV-2 annotated TCRs, excluding TCRs annotated for multiple antigens. TCRdb redid the processing of the public reads, applying fastp at Q25 and MiXCR, and retained in-frame beta chains. Each entry is one CDR3 protein sequence, shown with its most common DNA and genes. These V and J calls rely on TCRdb rather than the paper's analysis. Across this sample there are just under 85,000 distinct CDR3 sequences, with roughly a tenth seen only once. Of the sample, around 8% falls within the top ten clones.

A few counts support this clonotype. Its antigen remains unidentified. Base-call qualities are not available, and no considerably larger clone is one nucleotide away. A case-control design nested within a healthcare worker cohort in London, UK, was used, with weekly nasopharyngeal swab PCR tests and blood sampling performed. Healthcare workers were recruited between 23 and 31 March 2020, during the week of the UK lockdown, and were followed weekly for up to roughly 15 weeks. Unmatched junction bases come to 4, with V trimmed by 3 bases and J by 4 bases. The CDR3 runs 14 residues from the cysteine to the phenylalanine. Of the read, only the CDR3 DNA is kept; its 42 bases are in frame from base 1.

The receptor was derived from an adult who was a healthcare worker with PCR-confirmed SARS-CoV-2 infection or an uninfected control (not recorded which). This specimen was whole blood, taken at baseline. The chain joins TRBV12-3 or TRBV12-4 to TRBJ1-2; 8 central bases correspond to TRBD1. The bases read TGTGCCAGCAGTTTTAGGGGGACAGGCTATGGCTACACCTTC. Its protein product is CASSFRGTGYGYTF.